The 21 T cell receptor beta chains listed next were all sequenced from one sample in a study of control samples from healthy donors and cancer patients. TCRdb's table, derived via immunoSEQ multiplex PCR, lists solely in-frame clones and lacks some. The profile shows roughly 95,000 clones, roughly 92% of them singletons. Specimen: blood. These receptors came from a woman aged 30 to 39 in good health.

The chain has TRBV9 and TRBJ2-1; D gene ambiguous. Trimming removed 0 bases at V and 2 bases at J, with 3 bases between. Germline V CDR1 and CDR2: SGDLS, YYNGEE. The CDR3 loop spans 13 amino acids. The DNA for the CDR3 is TGTGCCAGCAGCGTAGAAACCTACAATGAGCAGTTCTTC. Amino acids: CASSVETYNEQFF. The whole variable domain, filled in from reference TRBV9 and TRBJ2-1, reads DSGVTQTPKHLITATGQRVTLRCSPRSGDLSVYWYQQSLDQGLQFLIQYYNGEERAKGNILERFSAQQFPDLHSELNLSSLELGDSALYFCASSVETYNEQFFGPGTRLTVL.

V usage is TRBV5-1 and J usage is TRBJ1-2; 10 positions agree with TRBD1. The CDR3 loop spans 14 amino acids. Germline loops: CDR1 SGHRS, CDR2 YFSETQ. V lost 9 bases to trimming and J lost 4 bases; unmatched junction nucleotides: 9. The CDR3 loop is CATATGGDGYGYTF. CDR3 in DNA: TGCGCCACCGCGACAGGGGGCGACGGCTATGGCTACACCTTC. The variable domain in full, completed from reference TRBV5-1 and TRBJ1-2, reads KAGVTQTPRYLIKTRGQQVTLSCSPISGHRSVSWYQQTPGQGLQFLFEYFSETQRNKGNFPGRFSGRQFSNSRSEMNVSTLELGDSALYLCATATGGDGYGYTFGSGTRLTVV.

The chain recombines TRBV30 with TRBJ1-4; TRBD1 matches 8 bases. J gave up 10 bases and V 1 base, and 8 bases lay outside the gene matches. The CDR3 totals 14 residues. Germline V gene lookup returns CDR1 GTSNPN and CDR2 SVGIG (reference sequence). Here the CDR3 reads CAWSADRAKGKLFF. The CDR3 coding sequence is TGTGCCTGGAGTGCGGACAGGGCTAAGGGAAAACTGTTTTTT.

This clone is a singleton in its sample. The CDR3 nucleotides read TGTGCCAGCTCACCACCATGGACGGATGCCGCCTACGAGCAGTACTTC. It encodes CASSPPWTDAAYEQYF. V and J are TRBV18 and TRBJ2-7; no definite D call. CDR3 length: 16 amino acids. The V end was cut by 0 bases, the J end by 2 bases, with 14 bases between. Per germline, CDR1 KGHSH and CDR2 LQKENI.

The chain carries TRBV7-9 and TRBJ2-5; D is possibly TRBD2 (7 bases). The CDR3 length is 14 residues. Germline CDR1 and CDR2: SEHNR and FQNEAQ (reference sequence). Trimming left V 5 bases short and J 5 bases short, with 15 bases between. The CDR3 DNA sequence: TGTGCCAGCAGCAGCGGCGGGGGCCGGGAGACCCAGTACTTC. It is translated as CASSSGGGRETQYF. Full variable domain (missing parts from reference TRBV7-9 and TRBJ2-5): DTGVSQNPRHKITKRGQNVTFRCDPISEHNRLYWYRQTLGQGPEFLTYFQNEAQLEKSRLLSDRFSAERPKGSFSTLEIQRTEQGDSAMYLCASSSGGGRETQYFGPGTRLLVL.

The chain combines TRBV18 with TRBJ2-1; possibly TRBD2 for D (6 bases). This CDR3 has 14 residues. Germline-derived CDR1 and CDR2 are KGHSH and LQKENI. Trimming shortened V by 6 bases and J by 7 bases, and 16 bases separated the two germline ends. In DNA form, the CDR3 reads TGTGCCAGCTCCCAAACAACACGGGGGAATGAGCAGTTCTTC. Amino acid sequence: CASSQTTRGNEQFF.

V gene TRBV18 combines with J gene TRBJ1-5; D is perhaps TRBD1 (6 bases). CDR1 and CDR2 from the germline V gene are KGHSH and LQKENI. Trimming removed 3 bases from V and 9 bases from J, with 15 bases in between. This CDR3 contains 14 residues. The CDR3: CASSPVNGGRPQHF. The CDR3 nucleotides read TGTGCCAGCTCACCCGTCAACGGGGGGCGGCCCCAGCATTTT.

This rearrangement joins TRBV7-6 to TRBJ1-3, with D perhaps matching TRBD1 (5 bases). CDR3 length equals 19 residues. CDR1 is SGHVS and CDR2 is FNYEAQ in the germline V gene. V was cut by 4 bases and J by 2 bases, with 24 bases left in between. The CDR3 coding sequence is TGTGCCAGCAGCTCTTCCCCGGGGAGTGGGGCTTTTGCTGGAAACACCATATATTTT. This gives the protein CASSSSPGSGAFAGNTIYF.

The chain uses TRBV5-1 and TRBJ1-1; the D gene is possibly TRBD1 (6 bases). The length of the CDR3 is 13 residues. Per the germline V gene, CDR1 is SGHRS and CDR2 is YFSETQ. V shed 4 bases and J shed 1 base, with 8 bases lying between them. DNA for the CDR3: TGCGCCAGCAGCCTACAGGGGAACACTGAAGCTTTCTTT. Protein sequence: CASSLQGNTEAFF.

This clone was recorded only once. The chain combines TRBV27 with TRBJ2-1; 7 nucleotides agree with TRBD2. Germline assignment: CDR1 MNHEY and CDR2 SMNVEV (reference sequence). This CDR3 comprises 17 residues. V was clipped by 5 bases and J by 7 bases; unmatched bases: 17. The CDR3 sequence is CASSPLLIRDYVNEQFF. The CDR3 DNA is TGTGCCAGCAGTCCCCTCCTCATCCGGGACTATGTGAATGAGCAGTTCTTC.

The chain employs TRBV9 and TRBJ2-2, with no clear D. The V end was cut by 4 bases, the J end by 6 bases, with 7 bases between. Germline V gene sequence: CDR1 SGDLS, CDR2 YYNGEE. This CDR3 contains 12 residues. As DNA, the CDR3 is TGTGCCAGCAGCAACAGACCCGGGGAGCTGTTTTTT. As protein: CASSNRPGELFF. Full variable domain (rest looked up from reference TRBV9 and TRBJ2-2): DSGVTQTPKHLITATGQRVTLRCSPRSGDLSVYWYQQSLDQGLQFLIQYYNGEERAKGNILERFSAQQFPDLHSELNLSSLELGDSALYFCASSNRPGELFFGEGSRLTVL.

This chain links TRBV30 with TRBJ2-7; D remains unclear. Germline CDR1 is GTSNPN and CDR2 is SVGIG (reference sequence). The CDR3 consists of 11 residues. The ends were cut back, 0 bases at V and 9 bases at J, with 9 bases in the middle. Here the CDR3 DNA reads TGTGCCTGGAGTGTACCAAACGGGCAGTACTTC. Its protein is CAWSVPNGQYF.

The chain is built from TRBV21-1 and TRBJ2-3; the D call of TRBD1 is as the table states it, not checked on the DNA. TRBV21-1 is deemed a pseudogene. The CDR3 runs to 17 residues. The CDR3: CASTEQGGQGLTDTQYF. CDR3 sequence (DNA): TGTGCCAGCACCGAACAGGGAGGACAGGGGCTCACAGATACGCAGTATTTT.

This chain uses TRBV3-1 (or the pseudogene TRBV3-2) with TRBJ1-1; no firm D call. CDR1 is LGHDT, CDR2 YNNKEL, per germline (reference sequence). The CDR3 is 13 amino acids. V was clipped by 4 bases and J by 4 bases, with 10 bases between them. As DNA, the CDR3 is TGTGCCAGCAGCCTTCGACATGGCACTGAAGCTTTCTTT. It encodes CASSLRHGTEAFF.

In DNA form, the CDR3 reads TGTGCCAGCAGTTTAGGCCAGGGAGAAACTGAAGCTTTCTTT. Residues: CASSLGQGETEAFF. J is TRBJ1-1 and V is TRBV28; a possible D gene is TRBD1 (5 bases). CDR1 and CDR2 (germline): MDHEN, SYDVKM. Trimming removed 2 bases from V and 5 bases from J, with 12 bases in between. The CDR3 runs 14 residues.

The chain employs TRBV2 and TRBJ1-5; weak D call: TRBD1 (6 bases). V gave up 6 bases and J gave up 6 bases, with 18 bases separating them. Per germline, CDR1 SNHLY and CDR2 FYNNEI. The CDR3 is 15 amino acids. CDR3 in amino acids: CASRSWGAGPQPQHF. The DNA of the CDR3 is TGTGCCAGCAGATCCTGGGGGGCAGGGCCTCAGCCCCAGCATTTT.

The rearrangement links TRBV7-8 to TRBJ2-1; 12 bases line up with TRBD2. Trimming removed 4 bases from V and 8 bases from J; junction bases left unmatched: 12. This CDR3 region has 17 residues. CDR1 is SGHVS and CDR2 is FQNEAQ in the germline V gene. The CDR3 loop is CASSYGLAGPNFHEQFF. The DNA of the CDR3 is TGTGCCAGCAGCTACGGACTAGCGGGACCAAACTTCCATGAGCAGTTCTTC.

The chain is built from TRBV6-5 and TRBJ2-3; D may be TRBD1 or TRBD2 (5 bases each). The V gene lost 8 bases and the J gene lost 4 bases, with 16 bases spanning the gap. Germline CDR1 MNHEY, CDR2 SVGAGI. The CDR3 is 14 amino acids. CDR3 residues: CASRGPFGADTQYF. The CDR3 nucleotides are TGTGCCAGCCGGGGCCCATTTGGGGCAGATACGCAGTATTTT.

The J gene is TRBJ1-4, the V gene TRBV5-1; D remains unclear. CDR3 length: 14 amino acids. Trimming pared 1 base from V and 4 bases from J, leaving 8 bases between. Germline values: CDR1 SGHRS, CDR2 YFSETQ. CDR3 sequence: CASSLTSRNEKLFF. The DNA of the CDR3 is TGCGCCAGCAGCTTGACCTCCCGTAATGAAAAACTGTTTTTT.

The genes are TRBV5-1 and TRBJ2-5, with 9 bases that match TRBD2. Germline V lookup: CDR1 SGHRS, CDR2 YFSETQ. The ends lost 6 bases at V and 4 bases at J; junction bases unmatched: 7. This CDR3 has 14 residues. The CDR3 nucleotides are TGCGCCAGCAACGCGGGAGGGCCGCGAGAGACCCAGTACTTC. It yields the protein CASNAGGPRETQYF.

The genes are TRBV21-1 and TRBJ1-4. TRBV21-1 is a pseudogene locus. This CDR3 has 16 amino acids. In nucleotides, the CDR3 is TGTGCCAGCAACCAGACCCTGACAGGGAGGGCGGAAAAACTGTTTTTT. It codes for CASNQTLTGRAEKLFF.